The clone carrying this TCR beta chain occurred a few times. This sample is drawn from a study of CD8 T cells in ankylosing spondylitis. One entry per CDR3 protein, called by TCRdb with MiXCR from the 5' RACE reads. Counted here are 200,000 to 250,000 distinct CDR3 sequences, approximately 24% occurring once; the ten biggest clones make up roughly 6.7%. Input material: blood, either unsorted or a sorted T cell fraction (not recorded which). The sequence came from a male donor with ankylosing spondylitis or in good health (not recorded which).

The DNA of the CDR3 is TGTGCCAGCAGTCGATCAGGACAGCTGTACGAGCAGTACTTC. This codes for CASSRSGQLYEQYF. The V gene is TRBV27, the J gene TRBJ2-7, with D perhaps matching TRBD1 (6 bases). V shed 5 bases and J shed 4 bases, with 15 bases lying between them. The CDR3 covers 14 residues. Germline assignment: CDR1 MNHEY and CDR2 SMNVEV (reference sequence).